This T cell receptor beta chain was profiled in a study of blood T cell repertoires in COVID-19. Study-wide background: Sites across the United States, Italy and Spain contributed samples from acute and convalescent COVID-19. Sample material is recorded as cDNA or gDNA derived from T cells, B-cell-depleted T cells, or PBMCs.

Germline CDR1 MDHEN, CDR2 SYDVKM. The CDR3 covers 15 residues. With 4 bases clipped from V and 6 bases from J, the junction kept 7 bases outside the gene matches. As handled by the study authors: For nucleated cells, counts were estimated from reference gene primer amplification. TCRdb's copy holds only in-frame clones and misses some; the assay was immunoSEQ multiplex PCR. V, J and clone size derive from that table, while D and trimming were established from the DNA sequence. The table records about 160,000 clones, about 80% of them present only once. This clonotype originated in a woman older than 75 with acute or convalescent COVID-19. The J gene is TRBJ2-7, the V gene TRBV28, with 12 bases matching TRBD2. Material: peripheral blood. CDR3 DNA: TGTGCCAGCAGTTCATCTAGCGGGGGGGGTGGCGAGCAGTACTTC. Protein sequence: CASSSSSGGGGEQYF.